The 9 T cell receptor beta chains given below trace back to one sample, sequenced in a study of long-term antiretroviral therapy in people with HIV. It was version v3.0 of the immunoSEQ assay that was run at survey level. Some clones are missing from TCRdb's copy, which holds only in-frame ones; the method was immunoSEQ multiplex PCR. This repertoire shows around 25,000 clones, 85% to 95% found once; its top ten account for 2% to 2.5%. The source was unsorted PBMCs, collected more than 4.7 years after starting antiretroviral therapy. The receptors were gathered from a woman in her fifties or sixties with HIV.

The chain carries TRBV6-5 and TRBJ2-2, with TRBD2 matching over 11 bases. CDR1 and CDR2 from the germline V gene are MNHEY and SVGAGI. This CDR3 spans 14 amino acids. The ends lost 4 bases at V and 6 bases at J; junction bases unmatched: 1. The CDR3: CASSLLAGAGELFF. CDR3 nucleotide sequence: TGTGCCAGCAGTTTACTAGCGGGAGCCGGGGAGCTGTTTTTT.

CDR3 protein: CASTPTGELSDTQYF. The CDR3 DNA reads as TGTGCCAGCACCCCTACCGGGGAGCTGTCAGATACGCAGTATTTT. The rearrangement joins TRBV6-5 to TRBJ2-3; perhaps TRBD2 as D (5 bases). From germline, CDR1 is MNHEY and CDR2 SVGAGI. The ends were cut back, 7 bases at V and 4 bases at J, with 18 bases in the middle. The CDR3 totals 15 residues.

The rearrangement uses TRBV6-6 and TRBJ2-3; D is tentatively TRBD1 or TRBD2 (5 bases each). Germline V gene sequence: CDR1 MNHNY, CDR2 SVGAGI (reference sequence). The CDR3 totals 16 residues. The germline V and J ends were trimmed by 6 bases and 5 bases, with 21 bases remaining between them. CDR3 sequence (DNA): TGTGCCAGCAGCTTACCGGGACCTTCCACGGGAGATACGCAGTATTTT. It codes for CASSLPGPSTGDTQYF.

The chain is built from TRBV6-1 and TRBJ1-3; TRBD1 matches 7 bases. The ends lost 0 bases at V and 5 bases at J; junction bases unmatched: 4. Germline loops: CDR1 MNHNS, CDR2 SASEGT. This CDR3 has 15 residues. Here the CDR3 DNA reads TGTGCCAGCAGTGAAGCTGGGACAGCCAGAAACACCATATATTTT. Protein product: CASSEAGTARNTIYF.

The chain carries TRBV7-9 and TRBJ2-1, with D maybe TRBD2 (6 bases). This CDR3 is 16 amino acids long. The germline V and J ends were trimmed by 5 bases and 12 bases, with 26 bases remaining between them. Germline assignment: CDR1 SEHNR and CDR2 FQNEAQ (reference sequence). This CDR3 is CASSPPGGVERVAQFF. CDR3 bases: TGTGCCAGCAGCCCCCCCGGCGGGGTAGAGCGCGTCGCGCAGTTCTTC.

This chain uses TRBV4-1 with TRBJ2-5; D may be TRBD2 (5 bases). CDR3 length: 12 amino acids. Germline-derived CDR1 and CDR2 are MGHRA and YSYEKL. Between the trimmed V and J ends, which lost 1 base and 5 bases, there was a span of 5 bases. The CDR3 DNA sequence: TGCGCCAGCAGCCAAGGCGGGGAGACCCAGTACTTC. Encoded protein: CASSQGGETQYF.

This clone was seen a few times. V and J are TRBV11-3 and TRBJ2-1; 7 nucleotides line up with TRBD1. Germline V gene sequence: CDR1 SGHNT, CDR2 YENEEA. V shed 1 base and J 10 bases; nucleotides not matched to a gene: 13. The CDR3 has 16 amino acids. CDR3 residues: CASSLASGTVGGEQFF. CDR3 bases: TGTGCCAGCAGCTTAGCGTCCGGGACCGTAGGGGGCGAGCAGTTCTTC.

The rearrangement links TRBV9 to TRBJ2-2; tentatively, D is TRBD1 (6 bases). Germline lookup yields CDR1 SGDLS and CDR2 YYNGEE. The V end lost 0 bases, the J end lost 7 bases, and 13 bases lay between the germline ends. This CDR3 has 15 residues. This CDR3 reads CASSVDATGIGELFF. The CDR3 DNA sequence: TGTGCCAGCAGCGTAGACGCCACAGGGATCGGGGAGCTGTTTTTT.

J is TRBJ2-7 and V is TRBV7-9, with 8 bases fitting TRBD1. Looked up from germline, CDR1 is SEHNR and CDR2 is FQNEAQ (reference sequence). The CDR3 totals 13 residues. Trimming took 4 bases from V and 3 from J; bases not matched to a gene: 2. For the CDR3, the DNA is TGTGCCAGCAGCTCCACAGGGGGCTACGAGCAGTACTTC. Amino acids: CASSSTGGYEQYF.